The source of this T cell receptor beta chain is a study of blood T cell repertoires in COVID-19. Study-wide context: Researchers got acute and convalescent COVID-19 samples from the United States, Italy and Spain.

Individuals aged roughly 18 to 100 years were recruited from about two dozen US areas. Before being deemed recovered, Cohort 3 donors had two negative PCRs, clearance, or symptom resolution. The CDR3 spans 15 residues. Germline-derived CDR1 and CDR2 are SGHRS and YFSETQ. V lost 0 bases and J lost 0, with 7 bases in between. Methods used by the authors: Amplifying reference gene primers gave estimates of nucleated cell counts. TCRdb's copy holds only in-frame clones and misses some; the assay was immunoSEQ multiplex PCR. Clone size and the V and J calls come from that table; the DNA yielded D and trimming. The data hold some 350,000 clones, with 85% to 90% observed a single time.

The sequence came from a man aged 18 to 30 who had recovered from COVID-19. V usage is TRBV5-1 and J usage is TRBJ1-3; D is ambiguous. The sample was PBMCs or T cells enriched from blood (not recorded which). The DNA of the CDR3 is TGCGCCAGCAGCTTGGACCGCAGCTCTGGAAACACCATATATTTT. It yields the protein CASSLDRSSGNTIYF.